This T cell receptor beta chain was recovered during a study of blood T cell repertoires in COVID-19. Original handling: Estimation of nucleated cell counts was performed using reference gene primer amplification. TCRdb keeps only in-frame clones here, not all; method: immunoSEQ multiplex PCR. Clone size and V and J calls were adopted from that table, with D and trimming inferred from the DNA. This table has around 200,000 clones, around 81% appearing once. V was pared by 3 bases and J by 8 bases, with 11 bases between. This CDR3 is 13 amino acids long. The germline V gene encodes CDR1 DFQATT and CDR2 SNEGSKA (reference sequence).

Sequenced sample: peripheral blood. The sequence was collected from a man aged 45 to 65 with active or convalescent COVID-19. V gene TRBV20-1 combines with J gene TRBJ1-6; D gene unclear. This CDR3 reads CSASGFGDSPLHF. In DNA, the CDR3 is TGCAGTGCTAGTGGATTCGGGGATTCACCCCTCCACTTT.